The 10 T cell receptor beta chains below were found in one sample sequenced in a study of T cells in Graves' hyperthyroidism and ophthalmopathy (dated by TCRdb to 2018 to 2020). The library was produced with multiplex PCR. Reads for this sample came from an Illumina HiSeq 2000. The TCR beta CDR3 regions were amplified from the RNA transcripts. The TCR CDR3 was subjected to a first round of RT-PCR using the HTBI primer set and the Qiagen OneStep RT-PCR kit. Using fastp at Q25 and MiXCR, TCRdb reprocessed the public reads and kept productive beta chains. Rows matching on CDR3 protein sequence are summarized as one entry with the most common DNA and genes. The sample table holds about 480,000 distinct CDR3 sequences, of which 24% were seen once. Around 10% of the sample comes from the top ten. Material for sequencing was blood. The source of these receptors is a woman aged 25 to 45 with Graves' ophthalmopathy.

In this sample, this clonotype turned up many times. The chain is built from TRBV6-1 and TRBJ1-1; perhaps TRBD1 as D (5 bases). The CDR3 runs 15 residues. Germline lookup yields CDR1 MNHNS and CDR2 SASEGT. Trimming removed 5 bases from V and 6 bases from J, with 19 bases in between. CDR3 sequence reads: CASSPNRDGGPEAFF. The CDR3, as DNA: TGTGCCAGCAGTCCTAACCGGGACGGGGGTCCTGAAGCTTTCTTT.

The chain uses TRBV28 and TRBJ1-1; 8 bases match TRBD1. Germline values: CDR1 MDHEN, CDR2 SYDVKM. This CDR3 is 15 amino acids long. With 8 bases clipped from V and 1 base from J, the junction kept 9 bases outside the gene matches. The CDR3: CASVPGRGPNTEAFF. The CDR3 nucleotides read TGTGCCAGCGTCCCCGGCAGGGGGCCGAACACTGAAGCTTTCTTT.

This clonotype came up many times. V usage is TRBV2 and J usage is TRBJ2-5, with a tentative D call TRBD2 (5 bases). CDR3 length equals 16 residues. Trimming removed 3 bases from V and 4 bases from J, with 18 bases in between. Germline CDR1 is SNHLY and CDR2 is FYNNEI. For the CDR3, the DNA is TGTGCCAGCAGTGATTCTGTATACCGGGGTCCAGAGACCCAGTACTTC. This codes for CASSDSVYRGPETQYF. Variable domain in full (rest from reference TRBV2 and TRBJ2-5): EPEVTQTPSHQVTQMGQEVILRCVPISNHLYFYWYRQILGQKVEFLVSFYNNEISEKSEIFDDQFSVERPDGSNFTLKIRSTKLEDSAMYFCASSDSVYRGPETQYFGPGTRLLVL.

This sequence joins TRBV24-1 and TRBJ1-1; TRBD1 matches at 7 bases. The CDR3 length is 15 residues. The V gene end was trimmed by 6 bases and the J gene end by 4 bases; junction bases not matched to a gene: 10. Germline-derived CDR1 and CDR2 are KGHDR and SFDVKD. The CDR3 DNA is TGTGCCACCAGTAAAATGGGGCAGGGGGGCACTGAAGCTTTCTTT. Protein sequence: CATSKMGQGGTEAFF.

This chain links TRBV20-1 with TRBJ1-2; 8 bases map to TRBD1. CDR1 DFQATT and CDR2 SNEGSKA come from the germline V gene (reference sequence). The CDR3 consists of 13 residues. Germline trimming cut 4 bases from V and 4 bases from J; bases unmatched to any gene: 5. CDR3 loop: CSANQGTGYGYTF. DNA of the CDR3: TGCAGTGCTAACCAAGGGACAGGCTATGGCTACACCTTC.

This clonotype was detected ten times or more. The V gene is TRBV19, the J gene TRBJ1-1; weak D call: TRBD1 (5 bases). There are 14 residues in the CDR3. CDR1 and CDR2 (germline): LNHDA, SQIVND (reference sequence). V lost 5 bases and J lost 4, with 14 bases in between. Written as DNA, the CDR3 is TGTGCCAGTAGTTCGACTTGGCAGGGCACTGAAGCTTTCTTT. As protein: CASSSTWQGTEAFF. Full variable domain (remainder filled in from reference TRBV19 and TRBJ1-1): DGGITQSPKYLFRKEGQNVTLSCEQNLNHDAMYWYRQDPGQGLRLIYYSQIVNDFQKGDIAEGYSVSREKKESFPLTVTSAQKNPTAFYLCASSSTWQGTEAFFGQGTRLTVV.

This clonotype has only a few counts. The gene calls are TRBV12-3 or TRBV12-4 and TRBJ2-4; D possibly corresponds to TRBD1 (5 bases). This CDR3 region has 14 residues. The V end was cut by 6 bases, the J end by 0 bases, with 9 bases between. The CDR3 DNA is TGTGCCAGCAGGTTGGACATAGCCAAAAACATTCAGTACTTC. Its translation: CASRLDIAKNIQYF.

The chain employs TRBV7-2 and TRBJ1-6, with D maybe TRBD1 (5 bases). The V gene lost 2 bases and the J gene lost 14 bases, with 10 bases spanning the gap. CDR1 is SGHTA and CDR2 is FQGNSA in the germline V gene. The CDR3 runs to 12 residues. CDR3: CASSLRGDALHF. The CDR3 DNA follows: TGTGCCAGCAGCTTAAGGGGCGATGCCCTCCACTTT.

This sequence joins TRBV12-3 or TRBV12-4 and TRBJ1-2, with 7 bases aligning to TRBD1. There are 13 residues in the CDR3. V shed 5 bases, J shed 10 bases, and the junction held 10 bases outside the gene matches. This chain's CDR3 is CASSQRQGTDYTF. The CDR3 DNA reads as TGTGCCAGCAGTCAACGACAGGGAACCGACTACACCTTC.

This clonotype was seen repeatedly, ten times or more. The DNA for the CDR3 is TGTGCCAGCAGCGTCACGACAGGGAGCAATCAGCCCCAGCATTTT. As protein: CASSVTTGSNQPQHF. This chain joins TRBV7-2 and TRBJ1-5; 7 nucleotides align to TRBD1. The CDR3 spans 15 residues. Trimming cost V 5 bases and J 1 base; bases outside gene matches: 5. CDR1 SGHTA and CDR2 FQGNSA come from the germline V gene.